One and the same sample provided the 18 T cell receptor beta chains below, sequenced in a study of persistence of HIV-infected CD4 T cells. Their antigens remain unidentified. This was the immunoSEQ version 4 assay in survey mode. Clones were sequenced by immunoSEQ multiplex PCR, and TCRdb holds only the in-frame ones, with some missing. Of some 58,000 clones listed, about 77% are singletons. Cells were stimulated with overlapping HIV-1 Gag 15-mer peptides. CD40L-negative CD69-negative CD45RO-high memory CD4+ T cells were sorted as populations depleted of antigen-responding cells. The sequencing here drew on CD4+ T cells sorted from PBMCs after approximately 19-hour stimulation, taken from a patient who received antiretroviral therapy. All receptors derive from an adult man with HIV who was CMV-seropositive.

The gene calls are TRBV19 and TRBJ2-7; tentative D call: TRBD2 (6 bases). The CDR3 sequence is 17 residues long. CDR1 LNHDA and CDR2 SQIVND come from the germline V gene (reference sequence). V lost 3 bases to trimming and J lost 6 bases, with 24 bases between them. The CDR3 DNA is TGTGCCAGTAGTATCGGGGTCCGGGTCGGATACGGGGGCGAGCAGTACTTC. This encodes CASSIGVRVGYGGEQYF.

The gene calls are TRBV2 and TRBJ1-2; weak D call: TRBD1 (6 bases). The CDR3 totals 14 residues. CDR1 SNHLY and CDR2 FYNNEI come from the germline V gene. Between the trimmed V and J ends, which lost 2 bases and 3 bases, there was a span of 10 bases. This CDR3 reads CASSENQGHYGYTF. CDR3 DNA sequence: TGTGCCAGCAGTGAAAATCAGGGGCACTATGGCTACACCTTC.

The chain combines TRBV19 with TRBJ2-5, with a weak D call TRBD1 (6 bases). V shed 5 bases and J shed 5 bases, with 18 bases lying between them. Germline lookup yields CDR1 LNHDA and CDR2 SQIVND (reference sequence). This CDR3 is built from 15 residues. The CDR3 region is CASSPDRTVKETQYF. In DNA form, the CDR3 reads TGTGCCAGTAGTCCAGATCGGACAGTCAAGGAGACCCAGTACTTC.

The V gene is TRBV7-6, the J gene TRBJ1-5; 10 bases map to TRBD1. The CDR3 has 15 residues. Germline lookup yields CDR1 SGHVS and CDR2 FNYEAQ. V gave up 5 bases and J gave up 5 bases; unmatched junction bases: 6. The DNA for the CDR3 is TGTGCCAGCAGCCCTGGACAGGGGGGGTATCAGCCCCAGCATTTT. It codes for CASSPGQGGYQPQHF.

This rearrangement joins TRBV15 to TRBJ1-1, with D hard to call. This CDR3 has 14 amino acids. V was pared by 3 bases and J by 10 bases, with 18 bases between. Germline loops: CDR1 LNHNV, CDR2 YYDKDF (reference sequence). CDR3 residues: CATSRDLGSPLAFF. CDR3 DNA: TGTGCCACCAGCAGGGACCTTGGAAGCCCCCTAGCTTTCTTT.

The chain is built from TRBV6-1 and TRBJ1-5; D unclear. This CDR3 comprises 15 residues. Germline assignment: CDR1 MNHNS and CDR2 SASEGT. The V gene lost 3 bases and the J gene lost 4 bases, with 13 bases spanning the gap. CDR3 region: CASSDGPSANQPQHF. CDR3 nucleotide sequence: TGTGCCAGCAGTGACGGGCCATCGGCGAATCAGCCCCAGCATTTT.

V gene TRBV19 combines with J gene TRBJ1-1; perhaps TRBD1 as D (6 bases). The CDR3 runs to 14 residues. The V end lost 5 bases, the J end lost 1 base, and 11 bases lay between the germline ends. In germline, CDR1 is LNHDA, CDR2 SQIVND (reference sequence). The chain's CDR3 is CASSYVDRNTEAFF. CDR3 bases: TGTGCCAGTAGTTACGTGGACAGGAACACTGAAGCTTTCTTT.

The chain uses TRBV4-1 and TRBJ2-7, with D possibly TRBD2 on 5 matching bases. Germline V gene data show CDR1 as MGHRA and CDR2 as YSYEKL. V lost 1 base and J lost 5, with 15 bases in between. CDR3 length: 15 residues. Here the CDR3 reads CASSQVVLDPDEQYF. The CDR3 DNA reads TGCGCCAGCAGCCAAGTCGTACTAGACCCCGACGAGCAGTACTTC.

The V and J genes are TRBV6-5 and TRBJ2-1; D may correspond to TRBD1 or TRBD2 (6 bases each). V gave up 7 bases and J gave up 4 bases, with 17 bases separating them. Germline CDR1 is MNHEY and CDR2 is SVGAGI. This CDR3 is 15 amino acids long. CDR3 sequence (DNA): TGTGCCAGCACCCTAAGTCCGGGGGCTTACAATGAGCAGTTCTTC. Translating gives CASTLSPGAYNEQFF.

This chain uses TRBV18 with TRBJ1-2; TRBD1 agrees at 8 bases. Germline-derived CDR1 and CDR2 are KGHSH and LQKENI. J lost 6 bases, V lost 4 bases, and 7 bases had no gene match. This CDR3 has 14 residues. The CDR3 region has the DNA TGTGCCAGCTCACTTGGGACAGGCAGGGATGGCTACACCTTC. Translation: CASSLGTGRDGYTF.

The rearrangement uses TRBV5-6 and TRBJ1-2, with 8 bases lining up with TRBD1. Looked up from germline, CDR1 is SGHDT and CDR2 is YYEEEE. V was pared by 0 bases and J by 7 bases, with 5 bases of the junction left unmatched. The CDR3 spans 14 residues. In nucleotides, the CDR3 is TGTGCCAGCAGCTTGGCAGGGGGCATCGGTGGCTACACCTTC. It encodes CASSLAGGIGGYTF.

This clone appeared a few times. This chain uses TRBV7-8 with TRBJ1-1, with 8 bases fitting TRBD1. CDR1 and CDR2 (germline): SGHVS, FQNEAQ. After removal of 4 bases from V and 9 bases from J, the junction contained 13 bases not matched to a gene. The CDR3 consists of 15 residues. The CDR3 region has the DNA TGTGCCAGCAGCTCCGTCTCGGGACAGGAGAGAAAAGCTTTCTTT. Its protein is CASSSVSGQERKAFF.

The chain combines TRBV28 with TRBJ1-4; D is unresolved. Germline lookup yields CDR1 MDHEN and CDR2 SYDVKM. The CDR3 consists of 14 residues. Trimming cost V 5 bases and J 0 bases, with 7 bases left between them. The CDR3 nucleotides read TGTGCCAGCAGTCTGACCTCAACTAATGAAAAACTGTTTTTT. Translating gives CASSLTSTNEKLFF.

The CDR3 DNA follows: TGCGCCAGCAGTGATTCGGAAATCGGGGAGCTGTTTTTT. This translates into CASSDSEIGELFF. The rearrangement joins TRBV10-2 to TRBJ2-2; no definite D call. Germline CDR1 reads WSHSY; CDR2 reads SAAADI. Trimming took 3 bases from V and 7 from J, leaving 9 bases between them. The CDR3 is 13 residues long.

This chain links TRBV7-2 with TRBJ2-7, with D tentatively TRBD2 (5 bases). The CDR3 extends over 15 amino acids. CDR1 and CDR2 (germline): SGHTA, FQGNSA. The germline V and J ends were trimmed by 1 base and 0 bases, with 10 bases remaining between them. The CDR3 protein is CASSLGGAVSYEQYF. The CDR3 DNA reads TGTGCCAGCAGCTTAGGGGGAGCGGTCTCCTACGAGCAGTACTTC.

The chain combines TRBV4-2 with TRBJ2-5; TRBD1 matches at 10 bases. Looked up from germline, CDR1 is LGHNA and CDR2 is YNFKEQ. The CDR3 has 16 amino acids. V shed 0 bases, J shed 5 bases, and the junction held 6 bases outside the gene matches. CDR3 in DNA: TGTGCCAGCAGCCAAGATAGACAGGGGGCGGCGGAGACCCAGTACTTC. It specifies CASSQDRQGAAETQYF.

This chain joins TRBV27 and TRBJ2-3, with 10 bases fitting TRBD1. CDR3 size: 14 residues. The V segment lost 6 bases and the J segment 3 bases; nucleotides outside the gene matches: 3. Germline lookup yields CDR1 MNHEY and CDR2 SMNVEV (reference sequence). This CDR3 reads CASSRQGATDTQYF. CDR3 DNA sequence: TGTGCCAGCAGCCGACAGGGGGCAACAGATACGCAGTATTTT.

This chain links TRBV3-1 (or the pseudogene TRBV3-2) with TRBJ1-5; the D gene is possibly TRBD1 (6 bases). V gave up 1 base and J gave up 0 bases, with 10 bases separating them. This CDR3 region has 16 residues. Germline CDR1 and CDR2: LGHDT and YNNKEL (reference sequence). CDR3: CASSQGTANSNQPQHF. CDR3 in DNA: TGTGCCAGCAGCCAAGGGACAGCAAATAGCAATCAGCCCCAGCATTTT.